Below, one T cell receptor beta chain is given with its context. The data are from a study of T cells in Graves' hyperthyroidism and ophthalmopathy. Study background: Once the initial diagnosis was made, peripheral blood was obtained before any treatment.

Amplification of TCR beta CDR3 regions used RNA as the template. A set of HTBI primers served as the primers for a first-round RT-PCR of the TCR CDR3. One entry per CDR3 protein results from TCRdb running MiXCR on the multiplex PCR reads. The sample shows 250,000 to 300,000 distinct CDR3 sequences, approximately 14% of them seen only once. Germline CDR1 reads SGHVS; CDR2 reads FNYEAQ. The CDR3 extends over 22 amino acids. J was trimmed by 3 bases and V by 1 base; bases with no gene match: 17. This TCR derives from a woman aged 35 to 49 with Graves' hyperthyroidism that later progressed to Graves' ophthalmopathy. V usage is TRBV7-6 and J usage is TRBJ2-3; TRBD2 matches at 15 bases. The source material was blood. The CDR3 region is CASSLVARTSGRDGQWTDTQYF. In DNA form, the CDR3 reads TGTGCCAGCAGCTTAGTAGCCAGGACTAGCGGGAGGGACGGGCAGTGGACAGATACGCAGTATTTT. The variable domain in full, completed from reference TRBV7-6 and TRBJ2-3, reads GAGVSQSPRYKVTKRGQDVALRCDPISGHVSLYWYRQALGQGPEFLTYFNYEAQQDKSGLPNDRFSAERPEGSISTLTIQRTEQRDSAMYRCASSLVARTSGRDGQWTDTQYFGPGTRLTVL.